These 29 T cell receptor beta chains were all obtained from the same sample, sequenced in a study of PD-L1 blockade in urothelial cancer. Profiled with immunoSEQ multiplex PCR; TCRdb holds only in-frame clones, not every one. Of under 100,000 clones in the sample, over 80% are singletons; the top ten hold around 9.5%. The sequenced sample was PBMCs, obtained around atezolizumab (anti-PD-L1) treatment. These receptors came from a man in his 70s with urothelial cancer.

The gene calls are TRBV7-2 and TRBJ2-3; weak D call: TRBD2 (6 bases). Looked up from germline, CDR1 is SGHTA and CDR2 is FQGNSA. The CDR3 totals 17 residues. Trimming pared 6 bases from V and 0 bases from J, leaving 19 bases between. CDR3 DNA: TGTGCCAGCAGAGGAGGGGCCCAACGGGTTAGCACAGATACGCAGTATTTT. Translating gives CASRGGAQRVSTDTQYF.

This clone has more than one count but fewer than ten. One end of the junction is discordant with germline, which a read error may explain. The chain employs TRBV6-1 and TRBJ1-5; 9 nucleotides line up with TRBD1. CDR3 length equals 13 residues. The V gene's germline CDR1 is MNHNS and CDR2 SASEGT. CDR3: CASSEGWGTGMDF. DNA for the CDR3: TGTGCCAGCAGTGAAGGATGGGGGACAGGGATGGATTTT.

V gene TRBV6-5 combines with J gene TRBJ1-1; D call uncertain. The CDR3 is made up of 11 amino acids. Between the trimmed V and J ends, which lost 8 bases and 11 bases, there was a span of 15 bases. Per the germline V gene, CDR1 is MNHEY and CDR2 is SVGAGI. As DNA, the CDR3 is TGTGCCAGCCTAGAGACTGTACGCGCTTTCTTT. Protein: CASLETVRAFF.

The genes are TRBV5-1 and TRBJ1-1, with TRBD1 identical over 11 bases. The CDR3 has 16 amino acids. J lost 1 base, V lost 3 bases, and 5 bases had no gene match. Germline V gene data show CDR1 as SGHRS and CDR2 as YFSETQ. In nucleotides, the CDR3 is TGCGCCAGCAGCTCGGGACAGGGGGACTGGAACACTGAAGCTTTCTTT. It encodes CASSSGQGDWNTEAFF.

This chain uses TRBV7-9 with TRBJ2-7, with 9 bases identical to TRBD1. The germline V gene encodes CDR1 SEHNR and CDR2 FQNEAQ (reference sequence). V lost 5 bases to trimming and J lost 5 bases; unmatched junction nucleotides: 16. This CDR3 is built from 17 residues. The CDR3 nucleotides are TGTGCCAGCAGCCTACTTGGGACAGGGATTTCGTCTCACGAGCAGTACTTC. It is translated as CASSLLGTGISSHEQYF.

This chain links TRBV29-1 with TRBJ2-3; D unresolved. Trimming took 2 bases from V and 6 from J, leaving 9 bases between them. The CDR3 extends over 12 amino acids. CDR1 and CDR2 from the germline V gene are SQVTM and ANQGSEA. The CDR3 protein is CSVESGFDTQYF. CDR3 DNA sequence: TGCAGCGTTGAATCGGGTTTTGATACGCAGTATTTT.

The chain recombines TRBV19 with TRBJ1-5; TRBD1 matches 7 bases. V lost 5 bases and J lost 7; bases outside the gene matches: 8. The germline gives CDR1 LNHDA, CDR2 SQIVND (reference sequence). CDR3 length: 14 amino acids. The CDR3 is CASSPQQGSQPQHF. In nucleotides, the CDR3 is TGTGCCAGTAGTCCACAACAGGGGAGCCAGCCCCAGCATTTT.

This clone has just a few counts. The genes are TRBV6-1 and TRBJ1-2; 7 bases are a match to TRBD1. V trimming: 2 bases; J trimming: 8 bases; junction bases outside the gene matches: 8. This CDR3 is built from 14 residues. CDR1 is MNHNS, CDR2 SASEGT, per germline. The CDR3 reads CASSERQGSRGYTF. CDR3 coding DNA: TGTGCCAGCAGTGAAAGACAGGGCAGTCGGGGCTACACCTTC.

The chain combines TRBV30 with TRBJ1-2; 8 nucleotides line up with TRBD1. Per germline, CDR1 GTSNPN and CDR2 SVGIG (reference sequence). Trimming cost V 0 bases and J 4 bases; bases outside gene matches: 4. There are 14 residues in the CDR3. The CDR3 coding sequence is TGTGCCTGGAGTGTCCAGGGGGCCGGCTATGGCTACACCTTC. This codes for CAWSVQGAGYGYTF.

This chain uses TRBV2 with TRBJ1-4; TRBD1 matches at 9 bases. Losses at the gene ends were 7 bases for V and 7 bases for J; bases not matched to a gene: 7. CDR1 and CDR2 from the germline V gene are SNHLY and FYNNEI. CDR3 length: 14 residues. CDR3 amino acids: CASTTGQGIEKLFF. CDR3 in DNA: TGTGCCAGCACCACAGGACAGGGGATTGAAAAACTGTTTTTT.

The rearrangement links TRBV15 to TRBJ2-5; D is ambiguous. Per germline, CDR1 LNHNV and CDR2 YYDKDF (reference sequence). The CDR3 spans 15 residues. V was pared by 0 bases and J by 4 bases, with 12 bases between. CDR3 sequence (DNA): TGTGCCACCAGCAGAGATCCAGGCAGATCAGAGACCCAGTACTTC. This encodes CATSRDPGRSETQYF.

The V gene is TRBV10-3, the J gene TRBJ2-7; 11 nucleotides agree with TRBD1. CDR1 and CDR2 (germline): ENHRY, SYGVKD. V gave up 3 bases and J gave up 4 bases; unmatched junction bases: 5. The CDR3 covers 15 residues. CDR3 in DNA: TGTGCCATCAGTGACCGGGACAGGGGGAGATACGAGCAGTACTTC. Its translation is CAISDRDRGRYEQYF.

V is TRBV19 and J is TRBJ2-7; 8 positions agree with TRBD1. Germline V gives CDR1 LNHDA, CDR2 SQIVND (reference sequence). The trim removed 6 bases at V and 0 bases at J, leaving 16 bases unmatched. The CDR3 sequence is 18 residues long. The CDR3 sequence: CASSPLAPIQGDSYEQYF. Here the CDR3 DNA reads TGTGCCAGTAGCCCCTTAGCCCCAATACAGGGGGACTCCTACGAGCAGTACTTC.

J is TRBJ1-2 and V is TRBV6-5; 8 nucleotides match TRBD1. J gave up 3 bases and V 4 bases, and 1 base lay outside the gene matches. CDR1 and CDR2 (germline): MNHEY, SVGAGI. The CDR3 runs to 13 residues. The CDR3 region has the DNA TGTGCCAGCAGTTCACAGGGGGACTATGGCTACACCTTC. Its translation: CASSSQGDYGYTF.

This clone was seen more than once but under ten times. CDR3 sequence reads: CASSVSGVETQYF. CDR3 in DNA: TGTGCCAGCAGTGTCTCGGGGGTCGAGACCCAGTACTTC. The chain uses TRBV6-1 and TRBJ2-5; D possibly corresponds to TRBD2 (6 bases). The V end lost 4 bases, the J end lost 5 bases, and 11 bases lay between the germline ends. The CDR3 length is 13 residues. The V gene's germline CDR1 is MNHNS and CDR2 SASEGT.

This clone was observed once. The J gene is TRBJ2-1, the V gene TRBV4-2; D not resolved. Trimming cost V 0 bases and J 8 bases, with 5 bases left between them. The CDR3 covers 12 residues. Germline V gene sequence: CDR1 LGHNA, CDR2 YNFKEQ. The CDR3 here is CASSQETYEQFF. The DNA for the CDR3 is TGTGCCAGCAGCCAAGAAACTTATGAGCAGTTCTTC.

This chain joins TRBV5-1 and TRBJ1-6; TRBD1 aligns across 7 bases. The CDR3 extends over 15 amino acids. Trimming took 3 bases from V and 8 from J; bases not matched to a gene: 8. In germline, CDR1 is SGHRS, CDR2 YFSETQ. The CDR3 sequence: CASSSSTGDDSPLHF. The DNA of the CDR3 is TGCGCCAGCAGCTCTTCAACAGGGGACGATTCACCCCTCCACTTT.

The J gene is TRBJ1-1, the V gene TRBV5-1; 7 bases are shared with TRBD1. CDR3 length: 16 residues. Trimming at V came to 4 bases and at J to 0 bases, leaving 9 bases not matched to a gene. CDR1 is SGHRS and CDR2 is YFSETQ in the germline V gene. CDR3 bases: TGCGCCAGCAGCCCCCAGGGGGAGACCATGAACACTGAAGCTTTCTTT. This encodes CASSPQGETMNTEAFF.

The chain has TRBV11-2 and TRBJ2-3, with 11 bases aligning to TRBD2. The CDR3 consists of 15 residues. Trimming cost V 4 bases and J 1 base; bases outside gene matches: 1. Germline V gene data show CDR1 as SGHAT and CDR2 as FQNNGV. Here the CDR3 reads CASSYSGGGTDTQYF. CDR3 coding DNA: TGTGCCAGCAGCTATAGCGGGGGGGGCACAGATACGCAGTATTTT.

This clone showed up just a few times. The rearrangement joins TRBV6-1 to TRBJ2-1; TRBD2 matches 7 bases. CDR1 is MNHNS, CDR2 SASEGT, per germline. The CDR3 length is 14 residues. The ends lost 2 bases at V and 5 bases at J; junction bases unmatched: 3. The CDR3 DNA is TGTGCCAGCAGTGAACTAGCGGCGAACAATGAGCAGTTCTTC. Translation: CASSELAANNEQFF.

This chain connects TRBV5-1 to TRBJ2-2; 7 bases are shared with TRBD2. This CDR3 has 15 residues. V was pared by 1 base and J by 6 bases, with 6 bases of the junction left unmatched. The germline V gene has CDR1 SGHRS and CDR2 YFSETQ. The DNA of the CDR3 is TGCGCCAGCAGCTTGACAACTAGCGCTGCCGGGGAGCTGTTTTTT. Translating gives CASSLTTSAAGELFF.

The chain combines TRBV29-1 with TRBJ1-2; D ambiguous. The CDR3 loop spans 14 amino acids. Germline V gene data show CDR1 as SQVTM and CDR2 as ANQGSEA. Trimming stripped 4 bases from V and 0 bases from J, with 12 bases between. The chain's CDR3 is CSVGEGGTNYGYTF. CDR3 DNA: TGCAGCGTTGGGGAGGGAGGGACTAACTATGGCTACACCTTC.

This clone was picked up one time. In DNA, the CDR3 is TGTGCCAGCAGTTTATTCGGGGGATTCACAGATACGCAGTATTTT. Protein: CASSLFGGFTDTQYF. This sequence joins TRBV6-1 and TRBJ2-3; D may be TRBD2 (6 bases). Trimming pared 5 bases from V and 2 bases from J, leaving 14 bases between. This CDR3 has 15 amino acids. The germline V gene encodes CDR1 MNHNS and CDR2 SASEGT.

CDR3 nucleotides: TGTGCCAGTAGTAAGCCCAGGGACACTAACTATGGCTACACCTTC. Its translation is CASSKPRDTNYGYTF. J is TRBJ1-2 and V is TRBV19, with D tentatively TRBD1 (6 bases). Per the germline V gene, CDR1 is LNHDA and CDR2 is SQIVND (reference sequence). The CDR3 has 15 amino acids. Trimming took 4 bases from V and 0 from J, leaving 12 bases between them.

This clone has just a few counts. V gene TRBV6-1 combines with J gene TRBJ1-5; D is possibly TRBD1 (5 bases). The CDR3 is made up of 13 amino acids. V lost 6 bases and J lost 6, with 12 bases in between. Germline V lookup: CDR1 MNHNS, CDR2 SASEGT. CDR3 region: CASRSQGGQPQHF. The DNA for the CDR3 is TGTGCCAGCAGATCCCAGGGAGGTCAGCCCCAGCATTTT.

The chain recombines TRBV30 with TRBJ2-2; 7 bases are a match to TRBD2. The CDR3 length is 14 residues. Germline trimming cut 5 bases from V and 4 bases from J; bases unmatched to any gene: 7. The V gene's germline CDR1 is GTSNPN and CDR2 SVGIG (reference sequence). The CDR3 DNA is TGTGCCTGGGGGGCGGGAGTAGGCACCGGGGAGCTGTTTTTT. Protein: CAWGAGVGTGELFF.

The gene calls are TRBV6-1 and TRBJ1-2; 7 bases agree with TRBD1. Germline V gene lookup returns CDR1 MNHNS and CDR2 SASEGT. V shed 5 bases and J 3 bases; nucleotides not matched to a gene: 9. CDR3 length: 15 amino acids. As DNA, the CDR3 is TGTGCCAGCAGTAGTACAGGGGAAGGGGACTATGGCTACACCTTC. Translation gives CASSSTGEGDYGYTF.

The rearrangement joins TRBV5-4 to TRBJ2-7; D perhaps matches TRBD1 (6 bases). V lost 5 bases and J lost 5, with 17 bases in between. Germline CDR1 reads SGHNT; CDR2 reads YYREEE (reference sequence). This CDR3 is 14 amino acids long. The CDR3 DNA follows: TGTGCCAGCAGTTATGGACAGTATAGGAACGAGCAGTACTTC. This translates into CASSYGQYRNEQYF.

V gene TRBV19 combines with J gene TRBJ2-7, with D perhaps TRBD2 (6 bases). CDR3 length: 14 residues. Germline loops: CDR1 LNHDA, CDR2 SQIVND (reference sequence). Trimming cost V 5 bases and J 3 bases, with 14 bases left between them. CDR3 loop: CASSRRGTGYEQYF. The CDR3 coding sequence is TGTGCCAGTAGTCGCCGCGGGACGGGCTACGAGCAGTACTTC. Variable domain in full (rest from reference TRBV19 and TRBJ2-7): DGGITQSPKYLFRKEGQNVTLSCEQNLNHDAMYWYRQDPGQGLRLIYYSQIVNDFQKGDIAEGYSVSREKKESFPLTVTSAQKNPTAFYLCASSRRGTGYEQYFGPGTRLTVT.